This TCR beta chain was recorded in a study of Ad26.COV2.S vaccination and SARS-CoV-2 variants. Study background: Participant was drawn from the COV1001 Ad26.COV2.S trial arm. Intramuscular Ad26.COV2.S at 5x10^10 or 1x10^11 viral particles. Study conclusions and caveats: Non-spike TCR breadth did not differ much between vaccine and placebo recipients.

Generated by immunoSEQ multiplex PCR, the TCRdb table keeps only in-frame clones and is missing some. Found here are about 680,000 clones, more than 80% of them singletons; the top ten hold 1.5%. A word on this clone: Its specificity is not known.

Noted treatment: roughly 20 received Ad26.COV2.S at low or high dose, single or two shots; about five received placebo; per-sample allocation not given. Specimen acquisition occurred on day 63 following the initial vaccine or placebo injection. Recruitment in Boston yielded a donor of adult age, 18-55 years. Unmatched junction bases numbered 6, after V lost 10 bases and J lost 0 bases. This CDR3 region has 13 residues. The germline CDR1 and CDR2 sequences are MNHEY and SVGAGI. The sample was peripheral blood, taken in a trial of Ad26.COV2.S vaccine versus placebo. This sequence was found in a person aged 18-60 years who received the Ad26.COV2.S COVID-19 vaccine or a placebo. V and J are TRBV6-5 and TRBJ2-7; TRBD1 matches 7 bases. The chain's CDR3 is CAIARDSSYEQYF. The CDR3, as DNA: TGTGCCATCGCTCGGGACAGCTCCTACGAGCAGTACTTC.